A single sample is the source of the 15 T cell receptor beta chains below, sequenced in a study of T cell responses to AZD1222 COVID-19 vaccine. Here immunoSEQ multiplex PCR was the method, and the copy in TCRdb shows in-frame clones only, minus some. The data contain about 190,000 clones, roughly 91% of them singletons. The material sequenced was peripheral blood, taken on day 0 of AZD1222 vaccination. Receptors were obtained from an adult in good health.

The chain recombines TRBV10-3 with TRBJ2-1; TRBD2 matches 15 bases. Trimming cost V 6 bases and J 4 bases; bases outside gene matches: 16. The CDR3 has 20 residues. CDR1 is ENHRY, CDR2 SYGVKD, per germline. Here the CDR3 DNA reads TGTGCCATCAGACTCCAAACCGGGACTAGCGGGAGGATGGGGTACAATGAGCAGTTCTTC. This translates into CAIRLQTGTSGRMGYNEQFF.

V is TRBV7-2 and J is TRBJ2-1; TRBD1 agrees at 10 bases. This CDR3 contains 14 residues. CDR1 is SGHTA, CDR2 FQGNSA, per germline. With 7 bases clipped from V and 6 bases from J, the junction kept 6 bases outside the gene matches. The CDR3, as DNA: TGTGCCAGCAAGCGGGACAGGGGTGGCAATGAGCAGTTCTTC. Translation gives CASKRDRGGNEQFF.

This rearrangement joins TRBV24-1 to TRBJ2-2; TRBD2 is a possible D gene (5 bases). Germline V gene lookup returns CDR1 KGHDR and CDR2 SFDVKD. V shed 9 bases and J shed 0 bases, with 22 bases lying between them. The CDR3 is made up of 18 amino acids. The CDR3 region has the DNA TGTGCCACCCCAAACTGGAGGATAAACACTTCGAACACCGGGGAGCTGTTTTTT. Translated: CATPNWRINTSNTGELFF.

The chain has TRBV29-1 and TRBJ2-5, with 8 bases identical to TRBD2. The V segment lost 6 bases and the J segment 0 bases; nucleotides outside the gene matches: 6. CDR1 is SQVTM, CDR2 ANQGSEA, per germline. The CDR3 has 14 residues. In nucleotides, the CDR3 is TGCAGCGTAGGGACTAGACTGTACCAAGAGACCCAGTACTTC. Amino acids: CSVGTRLYQETQYF.

The rearrangement uses TRBV5-1 and TRBJ2-3, with TRBD1 identical over 9 bases. V lost 4 bases, J lost 0 bases, and 15 bases stayed unmatched. Germline assignment: CDR1 SGHRS and CDR2 YFSETQ. The CDR3 spans 19 residues. Written as DNA, the CDR3 is TGCGCCAGCAGCATAAGGACAGGGGCGAGAGGTGCGAGCACAGATACGCAGTATTTT. This encodes CASSIRTGARGASTDTQYF. Variable domain in full (rest from reference TRBV5-1 and TRBJ2-3): KAGVTQTPRYLIKTRGQQVTLSCSPISGHRSVSWYQQTPGQGLQFLFEYFSETQRNKGNFPGRFSGRQFSNSRSEMNVSTLELGDSALYLCASSIRTGARGASTDTQYFGPGTRLTVL.

V is TRBV14 and J is TRBJ1-2; 8 bases fit TRBD1. After removal of 2 bases from V and 2 bases from J, the junction contained 7 bases not matched to a gene. Per germline, CDR1 SGHDN and CDR2 FVKESK. The CDR3 has 16 amino acids. CDR3 region: CASSQTGQGLNYGYTF. CDR3 DNA sequence: TGTGCCAGCAGCCAAACAGGACAGGGCCTAAACTATGGCTACACCTTC.

V and J are TRBV10-3 and TRBJ2-7; the D gene is possibly TRBD2 (5 bases). Germline V lookup: CDR1 ENHRY, CDR2 SYGVKD. The V end lost 4 bases, the J end lost 7 bases, and 11 bases lay between the germline ends. The CDR3 covers 12 residues. The CDR3 region has the DNA TGTGCCATCAGTGCACGGGGTCCGGAGCAGTACTTC. Its protein product is CAISARGPEQYF.

V and J are TRBV28 and TRBJ1-5; D is undetermined. The ends were cut back, 4 bases at V and 4 bases at J, with 17 bases in the middle. The CDR3 has 16 residues. CDR1 is MDHEN, CDR2 SYDVKM, per germline. The CDR3 DNA is TGTGCCAGCAGTTCAGTGTCGACACATCGGAATCAGCCCCAGCATTTT. Amino acids: CASSSVSTHRNQPQHF.

In this sample, this clone turned up once. The chain is built from TRBV4-1 and TRBJ1-6, with D uncertain. This CDR3 contains 14 residues. V dropped 4 bases and J dropped 6 bases, with 10 bases sitting between them. Per germline, CDR1 MGHRA and CDR2 YSYEKL. CDR3 residues: CASSPGFGNSPLHF. The CDR3 DNA sequence: TGCGCCAGCAGCCCAGGATTCGGTAATTCACCCCTCCACTTT.

V is TRBV7-9 and J is TRBJ1-1; D unclear. In germline, CDR1 is SEHNR, CDR2 FQNEAQ (reference sequence). The V and J ends lost 4 bases and 4 bases respectively, with 19 bases between them. The CDR3 runs to 16 residues. The CDR3 coding sequence is TGTGCCAGCAGCTCCCCCGGCGGGCGGGGAAGCACTGAAGCTTTCTTT. It translates to CASSSPGGRGSTEAFF.

This chain links TRBV5-6 with TRBJ1-5; 10 bases are a match to TRBD1. With 4 bases clipped from V and 5 bases from J, the junction kept 15 bases outside the gene matches. The CDR3 sequence is 18 residues long. CDR1 and CDR2 (germline): SGHDT, YYEEEE. The chain's CDR3 is CASSPPGQGLRRDQPQHF. The CDR3 DNA is TGTGCCAGCAGCCCTCCGGGACAGGGGTTAAGGCGTGATCAGCCCCAGCATTTT.

This clone was seen just once. This chain joins TRBV14 and TRBJ1-5; tentatively, D is TRBD1 (5 bases). Per germline, CDR1 SGHDN and CDR2 FVKESK. This CDR3 is 14 amino acids long. Trimming shortened V by 5 bases and J by 7 bases, and 15 bases separated the two germline ends. Written as DNA, the CDR3 is TGTGCCAGCAGCTTCGGGGGAGGATCCCAGCCCCAGCATTTT. Protein sequence: CASSFGGGSQPQHF.

The chain couples TRBV19 to TRBJ1-1; D not resolved. Germline assignment: CDR1 LNHDA and CDR2 SQIVND (reference sequence). The CDR3 runs 14 residues. The V and J ends lost 1 base and 7 bases respectively, with 13 bases between them. The CDR3, as DNA: TGTGCCAGTAGTATAGTTCAGGCGGCAGGTGAAGCTTTCTTT. Amino acids: CASSIVQAAGEAFF.

V usage is TRBV19 and J usage is TRBJ1-1, with a weak D call TRBD1 (5 bases). This CDR3 is 16 amino acids long. Germline-derived CDR1 and CDR2 are LNHDA and SQIVND (reference sequence). Trimming shortened V by 5 bases and J by 1 base, and 17 bases separated the two germline ends. The CDR3 DNA is TGTGCCAGTAGTCCCGGGACGGCATCCGCGAACACTGAAGCTTTCTTT. Translating it yields CASSPGTASANTEAFF.

The J gene is TRBJ1-6, the V gene TRBV19, with a weak D call TRBD1 (6 bases). The CDR3 consists of 19 residues. Germline loops: CDR1 LNHDA, CDR2 SQIVND (reference sequence). V lost 4 bases and J lost 0, with 19 bases in between. CDR3 residues: CASSRSRTDLISYNSPLHF. For the CDR3, the DNA is TGTGCCAGTAGTAGGAGCCGGACAGACTTGATCTCCTATAATTCACCCCTCCACTTT.